The entry that follows covers one T cell receptor beta chain sequence. The assay was immunoSEQ multiplex PCR, and TCRdb's table has in-frame clones only and misses some. This sample carries about 120,000 clones, 85% of them seen once, and the ten largest clones take less than 8.5%. This sample was included in a study of blood T cell repertoires in COVID-19. The source material was peripheral blood. The clonotype was recovered from a man aged 80 or over with active or convalescent COVID-19.

The CDR3 spells CASSLVGTGDTGGGYTF. The CDR3 DNA is TGTGCCAGCAGCTTAGTTGGGACAGGGGACACGGGGGGTGGCTACACCTTC. This chain links TRBV7-8 with TRBJ1-2, with 10 bases lining up with TRBD1. V shed 1 base and J 7 bases; nucleotides not matched to a gene: 12. The CDR3 consists of 17 residues. Germline CDR1 SGHVS, CDR2 FQNEAQ.